The 12 T cell receptor beta chains in this list originate from one sample, sequenced in a study of T cells in Graves' hyperthyroidism and ophthalmopathy. RNA transcripts provided the source from which TCR beta CDR3 regions were amplified. The primer set for the first-round RT-PCR of the TCR CDR3 was HTBI. TCRdb used MiXCR to reprocess the multiplex PCR reads, holding one entry per CDR3 protein. The data hold about 330,000 distinct CDR3 sequences, with around 13% observed a single time. Sample: blood. The origin of the receptors is a woman aged 40 to 50 with Graves' ophthalmopathy.

This clonotype was seen a few times. The chain links TRBV5-1 to TRBJ2-2, with a possible D match to TRBD1 (5 bases). Germline CDR1 and CDR2: SGHRS and YFSETQ. The CDR3 is made up of 15 amino acids. Trimming stripped 0 bases from V and 3 bases from J, with 9 bases between. The CDR3 is CASSLAGIHTGELFF. The CDR3 nucleotides are TGCGCCAGCAGCTTGGCAGGGATCCACACCGGGGAGCTGTTTTTT.

The table lists this clonotype with many counts. CDR3 sequence: CASSQDRGAGGNQPQHF. CDR3 DNA: TGTGCCAGCAGCCAAGATCGAGGGGCTGGGGGCAATCAGCCCCAGCATTTT. The rearrangement joins TRBV3-1 to TRBJ1-5; D possibly corresponds to TRBD1 (5 bases). Germline CDR1 LGHDT, CDR2 YNNKEL (reference sequence). This CDR3 has 17 amino acids. Trimming took off 0 bases at V and 2 bases at J, with 14 bases between the two ends.

V and J are TRBV3-1 and TRBJ1-1, with 8 bases fitting TRBD1. This CDR3 region has 16 residues. Germline loops: CDR1 LGHDT, CDR2 YNNKEL (reference sequence). V trimming: 0 bases; J trimming: 1 base; junction bases outside the gene matches: 4. The CDR3 loop is CASSQDLGTGNTEAFF. The CDR3 DNA follows: TGTGCCAGCAGCCAAGACCTAGGGACAGGGAACACTGAAGCTTTCTTT. The complete variable domain, with remaining parts taken from reference TRBV3-1 and TRBJ1-1, reads DTAVSQTPKYLVTQMGNDKSIKCEQNLGHDTMYWYKQDSKKFLKIMFSYNNKELIINETVPNRFSPKSPDKAHLNLHINSLELGDSAVYFCASSQDLGTGNTEAFFGQGTRLTVV.

The CDR3 nucleotides read TGTGCCAGCAGTTTATCCTCGCGGCACACAGATACGCAGTATTTT. This codes for CASSLSSRHTDTQYF. The chain employs TRBV27 and TRBJ2-3, with D hard to call. CDR3 length: 15 residues. Germline lookup yields CDR1 MNHEY and CDR2 SMNVEV (reference sequence). V was trimmed by 0 bases and J by 2 bases, leaving 9 bases between them.

This clonotype showed up many times. The V call is TRBV29-1, the J call TRBJ1-1; D uncertain. The V end lost 1 base, the J end lost 7 bases, and 4 bases lay between the germline ends. Germline CDR1 SQVTM, CDR2 ANQGSEA. CDR3 length: 10 amino acids. The CDR3: CSVEVGEAFF. CDR3 DNA: TGCAGCGTTGAAGTGGGTGAAGCTTTCTTT.

To note about this clonotype: This may stem from a read error, because a much larger clone lies one nucleotide away. CDR3 sequence: CATPDSRKGATNGKLFF. For the CDR3, the DNA is TGTGCCACTCCGGACAGCCGAAAGGGTGCAACTAATGGAAAACTGTTTTTT. The chain has TRBV6-2 or TRBV6-3 and TRBJ1-4; the D gene is possibly TRBD1 (6 bases). Germline CDR1 MNHEY, CDR2 SVGEGT. The CDR3 contains 17 residues.

The V call is TRBV12-3 or TRBV12-4, the J call TRBJ2-3; TRBD2 matches at 16 bases. V shed 3 bases and J 3 bases; nucleotides not matched to a gene: 12. The CDR3 totals 20 residues. The CDR3 sequence is CASSFDTGTSGGARTDTQYF. CDR3 DNA: TGTGCCAGCAGTTTCGATACCGGGACTAGCGGGGGGGCCAGGACAGATACGCAGTATTTT.

This chain connects TRBV7-2 to TRBJ1-2; D not resolved. Trimming removed 1 base at V and 5 bases at J, with 8 bases between. From germline, CDR1 is SGHTA and CDR2 FQGNSA. This CDR3 has 13 amino acids. The DNA for the CDR3 is TGTGCCAGCAGCTTAGATTTTGTTTATGGCTACACCTTC. Amino acids: CASSLDFVYGYTF.

This clonotype was picked up many times. J is TRBJ1-5 and V is TRBV7-2; TRBD1 agrees at 7 bases. CDR1 and CDR2 from the germline V gene are SGHTA and FQGNSA. CDR3 size: 13 residues. J gave up 9 bases and V 5 bases, and 7 bases lay outside the gene matches. CDR3 sequence (DNA): TGTGCCAGCAGCCGGGACAGCGAAATGCCCCAGCATTTT. Translation gives CASSRDSEMPQHF. The full variable domain, completed using reference TRBV7-2 and TRBJ1-5, is GAGVSQSPSNKVTEKGKDVELRCDPISGHTALYWYRQSLGQGLEFLIYFQGNSAPDKSGLPSDRFSAERTGGSVSTLTIQRTQQEDSAVYLCASSRDSEMPQHFGDGTRLSIL.

This clonotype has a handful of counts. This chain joins TRBV15 and TRBJ1-2; no definite D call. The germline V and J ends were trimmed by 5 bases and 5 bases, with 21 bases remaining between them. CDR3 size: 16 residues. In germline, CDR1 is LNHNV, CDR2 YYDKDF (reference sequence). The CDR3 coding sequence is TGTGCCACCAGCGGACCCTCAAGGGCCGACGTTTATGGCTACACCTTC. Residues: CATSGPSRADVYGYTF. Based on the CDR3 plus reference TRBV15 and TRBJ1-2, the full variable domain is DAMVIQNPRYQVTQFGKPVTLSCSQTLNHNVMYWYQQKSSQAPKLLFHYYDKDFNNEADTPDNFQSRRPNTSFCFLDIRSPGLGDTAMYLCATSGPSRADVYGYTFGSGTRLTVV.

This clonotype was counted many times. V and J are TRBV11-2 and TRBJ1-2, with a tentative D call TRBD1 (6 bases). The CDR3 covers 14 residues. Trimming took 0 bases from V and 1 from J, leaving 6 bases between them. CDR1 and CDR2 from the germline V gene are SGHAT and FQNNGV. CDR3 in DNA: TGTGCCAGCAGCTTAGACAGGGGTAACTATGGCTACACCTTC. This gives the protein CASSLDRGNYGYTF.

A remark on this clonotype: The junction departs from germline at one end; a sequencing error may be responsible. The chain combines TRBV15 with TRBJ2-2; TRBD1 matches 7 bases. CDR1 is LNHNV and CDR2 is YYDKDF in the germline V gene (reference sequence). This CDR3 has 11 residues. CDR3 sequence reads: CATSKDGDSFF. The DNA of the CDR3 is TGTGCCACCAGCAAGGACGGGGACAGTTTCTTT. The complete variable domain, with remaining parts taken from reference TRBV15 and TRBJ2-2, reads DAMVIQNPRYQVTQFGKPVTLSCSQTLNHNVMYWYQQKSSQAPKLLFHYYDKDFNNEADTPDNFQSRRPNTSFCFLDIRSPGLGDTAMYLCATSKDGDSFFGEGSRLTVL.